A selection of T cell receptor beta chains follows, all from one sample in a study of T cell responses to AZD1222 COVID-19 vaccine. The repertoire was sequenced with immunoSEQ multiplex PCR; TCRdb's copy has only in-frame clones and lacks some. The sample lists about 100,000 clones, about 87% occurring once. The sequences come from peripheral blood, collected on day 0 of MenACWY control vaccination. These receptors were collected from an adult in good health. CDR3s include the opening cysteine and the closing phenylalanine or tryptophan. A D gene is named only where the DNA matches it firmly. A clone size is listed for some rows: how often the clone was seen (once, few, many), or a class if it is expanded.

cdr3_aa cdr3_nt d_call v_call clone_size j_call
CASSPEAPSGGWDTQYF TGCGCCAGCAGCCCAGAGGCCCCTAGCGGGGGATGGGATACGCAGTATTTT TRBD2 TRBV4-3 once TRBJ2-3
CASSAREEETQYF TGTGCCAGCTCAGCCCGTGAAGAAGAGACCCAGTACTTC . TRBV2 . TRBJ2-5
CASSTYGVEQYF TGTGCCAGCAGCACCTACGGGGTCGAGCAGTACTTC . TRBV28 . TRBJ2-7
CASSLAGNTGELFF TGTGCCAGCAGCTTAGCCGGGAACACCGGGGAGCTGTTTTTT . TRBV7-8 . TRBJ2-2
CASSAAAGGRGTGELFF TGTGCCAGCAGCGCCGCAGCGGGGGGCCGCGGCACCGGGGAGCTGTTTTTT TRBD2 TRBV9 . TRBJ2-2
CASSLAPSGQYF TGTGCCAGCAGTTTAGCCCCATCAGGGCAGTACTTC . TRBV12-3/TRBV12-4 . TRBJ2-7
CASSQDGRDTQYF TGTGCCAGCAGCCAAGACGGGAGGGATACGCAGTATTTT TRBD2 TRBV3-1/TRBV3-2 . TRBJ2-3
CSASFEGRETQYF TGCAGTGCTAGTTTTGAGGGCAGGGAGACCCAGTACTTC . TRBV20-1 . TRBJ2-5
CASRPAGNTIYF TGTGCCAGCAGGCCGGCTGGAAACACCATATATTTT . TRBV6-5 . TRBJ1-3
CASSPPLAGTYNEQFF TGTGCCAGCAGCCCCCCTTTAGCGGGGACCTACAATGAGCAGTTCTTC TRBD2 TRBV3-1/TRBV3-2 . TRBJ2-1
CAWSVLQTTYEQYF TGTGCCTGGAGTGTACTGCAAACTACCTACGAGCAGTACTTC . TRBV30 . TRBJ2-7
CASTPGAGVLSEAFF TGTGCCAGCACCCCCGGGGCCGGGGTATTGTCTGAAGCTTTCTTT . TRBV6-2/TRBV6-3 . TRBJ1-1
CASNPTGGNTIYF TGTGCCAGCAACCCCACAGGGGGCAACACCATATATTTT TRBD1 TRBV12-3/TRBV12-4 once TRBJ1-3
CASSQYTDTQYF TGTGCCAGCAGCCAGTACACAGATACGCAGTATTTT . TRBV3-1/TRBV3-2 . TRBJ2-3
CASSIGTANTEAFF TGTGCCAGTAGTATTGGGACGGCGAACACTGAAGCTTTCTTT . TRBV19 . TRBJ1-1
CSENSPTEAFF TGCAGTGAGAACAGCCCCACTGAAGCTTTCTTT . TRBV20-1 . TRBJ1-1
CASSESGQGGEKLFF TGTGCCAGCAGTGAATCCGGACAGGGTGGTGAAAAACTGTTTTTT TRBD1 TRBV2 . TRBJ1-4
CASSPGWGSGNTIYF TGTGCCAGCAGCCCAGGGTGGGGCTCTGGAAACACCATATATTTT . TRBV7-8 . TRBJ1-3
CASSLRDTGNTEAFF TGTGCCAGCTCCCTCCGGGACACCGGAAACACTGAAGCTTTCTTT . TRBV18 . TRBJ1-1
CASSPTGGEGYTF TGCGCCAGCAGTCCCACGGGGGGCGAGGGCTACACCTTC . TRBV10-2 . TRBJ1-2
CASSLVPSGSPREQYF TGTGCCAGCAGCTTAGTTCCTAGCGGGAGTCCCCGGGAGCAGTACTTC TRBD2 TRBV13 . TRBJ2-7
CASSRTGVLEKLFF TGCGCCAGCAGCCGGACAGGGGTTTTAGAAAAACTGTTTTTT TRBD1 TRBV4-3 . TRBJ1-4
CASSIGTAYSNQPQHF TGTGCCAGTAGTATTGGGACAGCTTATAGCAATCAGCCCCAGCATTTT TRBD1 TRBV19 . TRBJ1-5
CASSFSGGTNEKLFF TGCGCCAGCAGCTTCTCAGGGGGGACTAATGAAAAACTGTTTTTT TRBD1 TRBV5-1 once TRBJ1-4
CAISERESAGNGYTF TGTGCCATCAGTGAGAGAGAGTCGGCAGGGAATGGCTACACCTTC . TRBV10-3 few TRBJ1-2
CASSYRYTGELFF TGTGCCAGCAGTTATCGGTACACCGGGGAGCTGTTTTTT . TRBV12-3/TRBV12-4 once TRBJ2-2
CASSPSGTADYGYTF TGTGCCAGCTCACCCTCCGGGACAGCCGACTATGGCTACACCTTC TRBD1 TRBV18 . TRBJ1-2
CASRGGTREQYF TGTGCCAGCAGAGGGGGGACTCGCGAGCAGTACTTC . TRBV28 once TRBJ2-7
CASSSGRNTGELFF TGTGCCAGCAGCTCTGGACGGAACACCGGGGAGCTGTTTTTT . TRBV11-1 . TRBJ2-2
CASSYVGPVDNEQFF TGTGCCAGCAGCTATGTTGGTCCAGTTGACAATGAGCAGTTCTTC . TRBV7-2 . TRBJ2-1
CASSSQGPTEAFF TGTGCCAGCAGCTCACAGGGTCCCACTGAAGCTTTCTTT . TRBV7-2 . TRBJ1-1
CASSYGPHHSNQPQHF TGTGCCAGCAGTTACGGCCCCCATCATAGCAATCAGCCCCAGCATTTT . TRBV6-2/TRBV6-3 . TRBJ1-5
CSASFGTGNSPLHF TGCAGTGCTAGTTTCGGGACAGGGAATTCACCCCTCCACTTT TRBD1 TRBV20-1 . TRBJ1-6
CASSDESPLHF TGTGCCAGCAGTGACGAATCACCCCTCCACTTT . TRBV6-4 . TRBJ1-6
CASPPGLDGYQETQYF TGTGCCAGCCCACCGGGACTAGACGGGTACCAAGAGACCCAGTACTTC TRBD2 TRBV28 . TRBJ2-5
CASRYGGSNYEQYF TGTGCCAGCAGGTACGGGGGCTCTAACTACGAGCAGTACTTC . TRBV6-5 . TRBJ2-7
CASSHIRAGGGYTF TGCGCCAGCAGCCATATACGGGCTGGGGGAGGCTACACCTTC . TRBV4-1 . TRBJ1-2
CASSDRDRLHPGNTIYF TGTGCCAGCAGTGACCGCGACAGGCTCCACCCTGGAAACACCATATATTTT . TRBV6-4 . TRBJ1-3
CASSLIQNTEAFF TGTGCCAGCAGCTTAATACAGAACACTGAAGCTTTCTTT . TRBV7-3 . TRBJ1-1
CASSPIQGGTDTQYF TGTGCCAGCAGCCCGATACAGGGGGGCACAGATACGCAGTATTTT TRBD1 TRBV5-4 . TRBJ2-3
CASSWDSRNTEAFF TGTGCCAGCAGCTGGGACAGCAGAAACACTGAAGCTTTCTTT TRBD1 TRBV6-5 . TRBJ1-1
CASRMDPGTGGNDEQFF TGCGCCAGCAGGATGGACCCCGGGACAGGGGGTAACGATGAGCAGTTCTTC TRBD1 TRBV5-1 once TRBJ2-1
CASGARGTEAFF TGTGCCAGCGGGGCGCGGGGAACTGAAGCTTTCTTT . TRBV6-5 . TRBJ1-1
CASSRTELNTEAFF TGTGCCAGCAGCCGGACGGAATTGAACACTGAAGCTTTCTTT . TRBV28 . TRBJ1-1
CASSWGPPYEQYF TGTGCCAGCAGTTGGGGACCCCCCTACGAGCAGTACTTC . TRBV6-2/TRBV6-3 few TRBJ2-7
CASRDLGGNTEAFF TGTGCCAGTAGAGACCTAGGGGGGAACACTGAAGCTTTCTTT . TRBV19 few TRBJ1-1
CAVRHTVYNSPLHF TGCGCAGTTAGGCACACGGTATATAATTCACCCCTCCACTTT . TRBV6-6 . TRBJ1-6
CANPGGRDDNEQFF TGTGCCAACCCTGGCGGGAGGGACGACAATGAGCAGTTCTTC TRBD2 TRBV19 . TRBJ2-1
CASSQHGTLQETQYF TGCGCCAGCAGCCAACACGGGACATTACAAGAGACCCAGTACTTC . TRBV4-1 . TRBJ2-5
CASSFPRGVVAAYNSPLHF TGTGCCAGCAGTTTCCCACGAGGAGTCGTGGCTGCCTATAATTCACCCCTCCACTTT . TRBV6-7 once TRBJ1-6
CASSSRAFRNYGYTF TGTGCCAGCAGTTCCCGGGCTTTCCGCAACTATGGCTACACCTTC . TRBV28 . TRBJ1-2
CSAGGYYGYTF TGCAGTGCAGGGGGGTACTATGGCTACACCTTC . TRBV20-1 . TRBJ1-2
CASSLAAISSTDTQYF TGCGCCAGCAGCTTGGCTGCGATCTCTAGCACAGATACGCAGTATTTT . TRBV5-1 . TRBJ2-3
CASSLAGLVHEQFF TGCGCCAGCAGCTTGGCCGGACTAGTGCATGAGCAGTTCTTC TRBD2 TRBV5-1 . TRBJ2-1
CASSGGGQGDPYEQYF TGTGCCAGCAGTGGTGGGGGACAAGGGGATCCCTACGAGCAGTACTTC . TRBV25-1 . TRBJ2-7
CASGRAGGLYEQYF TGTGCCAGCGGTAGGGCAGGGGGCCTCTACGAGCAGTACTTC TRBD1 TRBV9 . TRBJ2-7
CASSYSGRGGGEKLFF TGTGCCAGCAGTTACTCGGGCAGGGGAGGGGGTGAAAAACTGTTTTTT . TRBV6-5 . TRBJ1-4